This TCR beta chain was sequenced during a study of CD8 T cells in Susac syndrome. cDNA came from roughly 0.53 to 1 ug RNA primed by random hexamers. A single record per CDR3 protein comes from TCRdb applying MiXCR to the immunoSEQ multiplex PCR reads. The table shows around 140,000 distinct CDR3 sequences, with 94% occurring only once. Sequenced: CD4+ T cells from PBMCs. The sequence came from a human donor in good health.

CDR3 loop: CASSQVLSGWAPETQYF. Here the CDR3 DNA reads TGTGCCAGCAGCCAAGTTCTCTCGGGTTGGGCCCCGGAGACCCAGTACTTC. V is TRBV14 and J is TRBJ2-5; D not certain. Germline-derived CDR1 and CDR2 are SGHDN and FVKESK. The V and J ends lost 1 base and 5 bases respectively, with 20 bases between them. This CDR3 is 17 amino acids long.